Each of the 19 T cell receptor beta chains below was sequenced from the same sample in a study of T-cell reconstitution after alpha-beta-depleted transplantation in children. During its preparation, the TCRbeta library received unique molecular identifiers. Via MiXCR, TCRdb re-called the PCR reads, giving one row per CDR3 protein. The data contain hundreds of thousands of distinct CDR3 sequences, approximately 10% of them singletons. The sample in question was PBMCs from the stem cell graft donor, obtained from the stem cell graft. The receptors come from a human donor who donated a stem cell graft to a child with acute myeloid leukemia.

This clonotype was counted at least ten times. The chain has TRBV12-3 or TRBV12-4 and TRBJ2-1, with TRBD2 matching 7 bases. After removal of 3 bases from V and 9 bases from J, the junction contained 8 bases not matched to a gene. The CDR3 is made up of 14 amino acids. The CDR3 loop reads CASSFWGGESEQFF. CDR3 sequence (DNA): TGTGCCAGCAGTTTCTGGGGGGGAGAGTCTGAGCAGTTCTTC.

In its sample, this clonotype was seen a few times. CDR3 protein: CSARATSHLEEQFF. CDR3 coding DNA: TGCAGTGCTAGAGCGACTAGCCACCTAGAGGAGCAGTTCTTC. The chain carries TRBV20-1 and TRBJ2-1, with 7 bases lining up with TRBD2. The V gene end was trimmed by 1 base and the J gene end by 10 bases; junction bases not matched to a gene: 10. The CDR3 is made up of 14 amino acids. The germline gives CDR1 DFQATT, CDR2 SNEGSKA (reference sequence).

The sample holds many counts of this clonotype. J is TRBJ1-1 and V is TRBV12-3 or TRBV12-4, with a tentative D call TRBD1 (6 bases). Deletions cut 6 bases from V and 1 base from J, with 9 bases between. The CDR3 has 13 amino acids. Here the CDR3 DNA reads TGTGCCAGCAGCCGACAGGCGAACACTGAAGCTTTCTTT. This encodes CASSRQANTEAFF.

At least ten counts were recorded for this clonotype. This chain connects TRBV20-1 to TRBJ2-5; 10 nucleotides agree with TRBD2. The CDR3 runs to 14 residues. Germline lookup yields CDR1 DFQATT and CDR2 SNEGSKA (reference sequence). Trimming took 1 base from V and 6 from J; bases not matched to a gene: 5. The CDR3 sequence: CSARAQREGKTQYF. The CDR3 nucleotides read TGCAGTGCTAGAGCCCAGCGGGAGGGGAAGACCCAGTACTTC.

The sample holds many counts of this clonotype. The gene calls are TRBV10-3 and TRBJ2-5, with 9 positions matching TRBD2. The germline CDR1 and CDR2 sequences are ENHRY and SYGVKD. CDR3 length: 15 amino acids. The J segment lost 1 base and the V segment lost 2 bases, leaving 2 bases of the junction unmatched. Here the CDR3 reads CAISEVAGVQETQYF. The CDR3 DNA reads as TGTGCCATCAGTGAGGTAGCGGGAGTCCAAGAGACCCAGTACTTC.

This clonotype has just a few counts. This chain links TRBV5-4 with TRBJ2-7; perhaps TRBD2 as D (6 bases). Between the trimmed V and J ends, which lost 2 bases and 1 base, there was a span of 10 bases. Germline CDR1 SGHNT, CDR2 YYREEE (reference sequence). The CDR3 is 14 residues long. This chain's CDR3 is CASSLVAGSYEQYF. The CDR3 bases are TGTGCCAGCAGCTTAGTTGCGGGATCCTACGAGCAGTACTTC.

The V gene is TRBV20-1, the J gene TRBJ2-3; 11 bases line up with TRBD2. Germline CDR1 DFQATT, CDR2 SNEGSKA (reference sequence). V was clipped by 6 bases and J by 4 bases; unmatched bases: 6. The CDR3 sequence is 14 residues long. The CDR3 region is CSATLAGVPDTQYF. In DNA form, the CDR3 reads TGCAGTGCCACACTAGCGGGAGTCCCAGATACGCAGTATTTT.

This clonotype was seen many times. The chain links TRBV9 to TRBJ2-7; D possibly corresponds to TRBD1 (6 bases). Deletions cut 4 bases from V and 4 bases from J, with 15 bases between. Germline CDR1 and CDR2: SGDLS and YYNGEE. This CDR3 has 14 residues. The CDR3 DNA reads as TGTGCCAGCAGCCAACAACAGGGAGCGTACGAGCAGTACTTC. Its translation: CASSQQQGAYEQYF.

This clonotype was seen only a few times. The chain employs TRBV5-5 and TRBJ2-1; no firm D call. Germline lookup yields CDR1 SGHKS and CDR2 YYEKEE (reference sequence). The CDR3 sequence is 15 residues long. Trimming took off 5 bases at V and 0 bases at J, with 12 bases between the two ends. The DNA for the CDR3 is TGTGCCAGCAGTTCTACTCCTGTCTCCTACAATGAGCAGTTCTTC. The encoded protein is CASSSTPVSYNEQFF.

This clonotype showed up just a few times. V and J are TRBV20-1 and TRBJ2-7; 8 positions agree with TRBD2. The CDR3 length is 14 residues. V dropped 3 bases and J dropped 0; count of bases not matched to a gene: 4. Germline V gene lookup returns CDR1 DFQATT and CDR2 SNEGSKA (reference sequence). The CDR3: CSARALADSYEQYF. CDR3 coding DNA: TGCAGTGCTAGGGCACTAGCGGACTCCTACGAGCAGTACTTC.

This clonotype was counted a single time. This sequence joins TRBV28 and TRBJ2-2, with D possibly matching TRBD1 (7 bases). This CDR3 is built from 16 residues. Looked up from germline, CDR1 is MDHEN and CDR2 is SYDVKM. Trimming took 3 bases from V and 7 from J, leaving 18 bases between them. The DNA of the CDR3 is TGTGCCAGCAGTTTCCCCCGGGCAGGGGGGAGCGGGGAGCTGTTTTTT. This translates into CASSFPRAGGSGELFF. The full variable domain, with the rest looked up from reference TRBV28 and TRBJ2-2, is DVKVTQSSRYLVKRTGEKVFLECVQDMDHENMFWYRQDPGLGLRLIYFSYDVKMKEKGDIPEGYSVSREKKERFSLILESASTNQTSMYLCASSFPRAGGSGELFFGEGSRLTVL.

The genes are TRBV7-2 and TRBJ2-6, with 10 bases that match TRBD1. The CDR3 is 17 residues long. J was trimmed by 0 bases and V by 5 bases; bases with no gene match: 4. Germline CDR1 and CDR2: SGHTA and FQGNSA. The CDR3, as DNA: TGTGCCAGCAGCGGCGGGACAGGGGCCTCTGGGGCCAACGTCCTGACTTTC. Translation: CASSGGTGASGANVLTF.

The chain recombines TRBV19 with TRBJ2-7; the match to TRBD2 covers 11 bases. The CDR3 is 15 residues long. The junction had 5 bases not matched to a gene; V was cut back by 1 base and J by 6 bases. Germline CDR1 is LNHDA and CDR2 is SQIVND (reference sequence). DNA for the CDR3: TGTGCCAGTAGTATAGTTACTAGCGGGAGAGTCGAGCAGTACTTC. Residues: CASSIVTSGRVEQYF.

This clonotype was observed at least ten times. This CDR3 is CSASPRQETQYF. The CDR3 region has the DNA TGCAGTGCTAGCCCCCGCCAAGAGACCCAGTACTTC. The V call is TRBV20-1, the J call TRBJ2-5; D remains ambiguous. The V gene lost 3 bases and the J gene lost 1 base, with 6 bases spanning the gap. Looked up from germline, CDR1 is DFQATT and CDR2 is SNEGSKA (reference sequence). This CDR3 is built from 12 residues.

This clonotype came up a few times. The V call is TRBV6-6, the J call TRBJ1-2, with no clear D. V lost 8 bases, J lost 8 bases, and 9 bases lay in between. The length of the CDR3 is 10 residues. Germline-derived CDR1 and CDR2 are MNHNY and SVGAGI (reference sequence). The CDR3 DNA reads as TGTGCCAGCGGAGTAGGGGGCTACACCTTC. Translating gives CASGVGGYTF.

This clonotype was seen ten or more times. V gene TRBV12-3 or TRBV12-4 combines with J gene TRBJ2-7, with 7 positions matching TRBD2. CDR3 size: 14 residues. V shed 7 bases and J 0 bases; nucleotides not matched to a gene: 6. The CDR3 region has the DNA TGTGCCAGCAAGCGGGACGGTTCCTCCTACGAGCAGTACTTC. Encoded protein: CASKRDGSSYEQYF.

This clonotype was detected only a few times. The V gene is TRBV4-2, the J gene TRBJ1-5, with 10 nucleotides matching TRBD1. The germline CDR1 and CDR2 sequences are LGHNA and YNFKEQ. Trimming took 1 base from V and 6 from J; bases not matched to a gene: 6. This CDR3 contains 16 residues. The CDR3 is CASSQALGTGAQPQHF. CDR3 nucleotides: TGTGCCAGCAGCCAAGCTCTAGGGACAGGGGCTCAGCCCCAGCATTTT.

This clonotype showed up many times. The rearrangement links TRBV9 to TRBJ2-3, with 10 bases identical to TRBD2. V lost 4 bases, J lost 5 bases, and 7 bases stayed unmatched. CDR1 and CDR2 from the germline V gene are SGDLS and YYNGEE. CDR3 length: 15 residues. DNA for the CDR3: TGTGCCAGCAGCCCCCCGGCTAGCGGGAGAGATACGCAGTATTTT. This gives the protein CASSPPASGRDTQYF.

Details on this clonotype: One end of the junction varies from germline; a read error may be responsible. The chain combines TRBV7-7 with TRBJ2-3; 8 bases line up with TRBD2. CDR1 is SSHAT, CDR2 FNYEAQ, per germline (reference sequence). The CDR3 has 16 residues. CDR3 sequence: CASSLGLAGNADTQYF. The DNA for the CDR3 is TGTGCTAGCAGCCTCGGGCTAGCGGGTAATGCAGATACGCAGTATTTT.